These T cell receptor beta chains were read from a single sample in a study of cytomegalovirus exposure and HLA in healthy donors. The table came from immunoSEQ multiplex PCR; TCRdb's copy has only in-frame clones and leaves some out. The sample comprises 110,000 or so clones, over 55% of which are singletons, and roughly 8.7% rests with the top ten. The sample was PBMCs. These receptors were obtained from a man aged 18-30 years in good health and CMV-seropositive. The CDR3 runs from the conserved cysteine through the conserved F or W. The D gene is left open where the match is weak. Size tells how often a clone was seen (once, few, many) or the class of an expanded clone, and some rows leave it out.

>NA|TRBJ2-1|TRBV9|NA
CASSVQGFPYNEQFF
TGTGCCAGCAGCGTACAGGGATTTCCGTACAATGAGCAGTTCTTC
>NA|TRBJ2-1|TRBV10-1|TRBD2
CASRPSGGAVGQFF
TGCGCCAGCAGACCTAGCGGGGGGGCCGTCGGCCAGTTCTTC
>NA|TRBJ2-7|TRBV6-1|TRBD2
CASRTTSGGPYEQYF
TGTGCCAGCAGGACTACTAGCGGGGGACCTTACGAGCAGTACTTC
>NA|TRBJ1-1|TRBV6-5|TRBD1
CASSRTQGASEAFF
TGTGCCAGCAGTAGGACACAGGGGGCGTCTGAAGCTTTCTTT
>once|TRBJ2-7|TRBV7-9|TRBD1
CASSAPWTGPVNEQYF
TGTGCCAGCAGCGCCCCGTGGACAGGGCCGGTCAACGAGCAGTACTTC
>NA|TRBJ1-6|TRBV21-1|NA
CASSTGYRDRGDSPLHF
TGTGCCAGCAGCACCGGGTACCGGGACAGGGGAGATTCACCCCTCCACTTT
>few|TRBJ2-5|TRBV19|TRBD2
CATQGGGAGETQYF
TGTGCCACCCAAGGCGGGGGGGCGGGTGAGACCCAGTACTTC
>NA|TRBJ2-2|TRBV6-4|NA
CASSEGLAGELFF
TGTGCCAGCAGTGAGGGACTGGCCGGGGAGCTGTTTTTT
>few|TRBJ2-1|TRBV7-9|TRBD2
CASSVPGLAGGPDEQFF
TGTGCCAGCAGCGTGCCGGGACTAGCGGGGGGGCCAGATGAGCAGTTCTTC
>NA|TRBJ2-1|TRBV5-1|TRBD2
CASSYILADEQFF
TGCGCCAGCAGCTACATACTAGCGGATGAGCAGTTCTTC
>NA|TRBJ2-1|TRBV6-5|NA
CASSYSEGEQFF
TGTGCCAGCAGTTACTCGGAGGGCGAGCAGTTCTTC
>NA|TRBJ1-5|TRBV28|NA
CASSLGGSPRGNQPQHF
TGTGCCAGCAGTTTAGGGGGCAGCCCAAGGGGAAATCAGCCCCAGCATTTT
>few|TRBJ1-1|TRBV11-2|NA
CASSLLDSKNTEAFF
TGTGCCAGCAGCTTATTGGACAGCAAGAACACTGAAGCTTTCTTT
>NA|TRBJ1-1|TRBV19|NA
CASSMWARVSEAFF
TGTGCCAGTAGTATGTGGGCCAGGGTGAGTGAAGCTTTCTTT
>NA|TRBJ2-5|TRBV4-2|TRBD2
CASSHIAGEETQYF
TGTGCCAGCAGCCATATAGCGGGGGAGGAGACCCAGTACTTC
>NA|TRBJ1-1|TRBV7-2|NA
CASSLWYRQDTEAFF
TGTGCCAGCAGCTTATGGTACCGACAAGACACTGAAGCTTTCTTT
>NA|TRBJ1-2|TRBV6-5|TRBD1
CASSYDRVGYGYTF
TGTGCCAGCAGTTACGACAGGGTCGGCTATGGCTACACCTTC
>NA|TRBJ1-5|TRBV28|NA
CASSLFAPHSQPQHF
TGTGCCAGCAGTTTATTCGCCCCCCATAGTCAGCCCCAGCATTTT
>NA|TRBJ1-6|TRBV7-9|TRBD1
CASSSIGQGANSPLHF
TGTGCCAGCAGTAGTATAGGACAGGGGGCTAATTCACCCCTCCACTTT
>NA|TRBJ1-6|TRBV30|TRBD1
CAWSVNGQGRSPLHF
TGTGCCTGGAGTGTCAACGGACAGGGACGCTCACCCCTCCACTTT
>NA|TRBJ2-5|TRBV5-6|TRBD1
CASSGTGTGQETQYF
TGTGCCAGCAGCGGTACCGGGACAGGCCAAGAGACCCAGTACTTC
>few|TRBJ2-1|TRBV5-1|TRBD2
CASKVGGGAAYNEQFF
TGCGCCAGCAAAGTTGGCGGGGGGGCTGCCTACAATGAGCAGTTCTTC
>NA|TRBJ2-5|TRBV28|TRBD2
CASGRGEWETQYF
TGTGCCAGCGGGCGGGGGGAGTGGGAGACCCAGTACTTC
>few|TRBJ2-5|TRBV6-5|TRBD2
CASSSRTSGGEETQYF
TGTGCCAGCAGTTCCCGGACTAGCGGGGGGGAAGAGACCCAGTACTTC
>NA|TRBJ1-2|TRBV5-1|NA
CASSSPKALGYTF
TGCGCCAGCAGCTCACCAAAAGCGCTCGGCTACACCTTC
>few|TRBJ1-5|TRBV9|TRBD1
CASSEDQDRLKNQPQHF
TGTGCCAGCAGCGAGGATCAGGACAGGTTAAAAAATCAGCCCCAGCATTTT
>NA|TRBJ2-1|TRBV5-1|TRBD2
CASSRNPIGLAGNWEQFF
TGCGCCAGCAGCAGAAACCCGATCGGACTAGCGGGGAATTGGGAGCAGTTCTTC